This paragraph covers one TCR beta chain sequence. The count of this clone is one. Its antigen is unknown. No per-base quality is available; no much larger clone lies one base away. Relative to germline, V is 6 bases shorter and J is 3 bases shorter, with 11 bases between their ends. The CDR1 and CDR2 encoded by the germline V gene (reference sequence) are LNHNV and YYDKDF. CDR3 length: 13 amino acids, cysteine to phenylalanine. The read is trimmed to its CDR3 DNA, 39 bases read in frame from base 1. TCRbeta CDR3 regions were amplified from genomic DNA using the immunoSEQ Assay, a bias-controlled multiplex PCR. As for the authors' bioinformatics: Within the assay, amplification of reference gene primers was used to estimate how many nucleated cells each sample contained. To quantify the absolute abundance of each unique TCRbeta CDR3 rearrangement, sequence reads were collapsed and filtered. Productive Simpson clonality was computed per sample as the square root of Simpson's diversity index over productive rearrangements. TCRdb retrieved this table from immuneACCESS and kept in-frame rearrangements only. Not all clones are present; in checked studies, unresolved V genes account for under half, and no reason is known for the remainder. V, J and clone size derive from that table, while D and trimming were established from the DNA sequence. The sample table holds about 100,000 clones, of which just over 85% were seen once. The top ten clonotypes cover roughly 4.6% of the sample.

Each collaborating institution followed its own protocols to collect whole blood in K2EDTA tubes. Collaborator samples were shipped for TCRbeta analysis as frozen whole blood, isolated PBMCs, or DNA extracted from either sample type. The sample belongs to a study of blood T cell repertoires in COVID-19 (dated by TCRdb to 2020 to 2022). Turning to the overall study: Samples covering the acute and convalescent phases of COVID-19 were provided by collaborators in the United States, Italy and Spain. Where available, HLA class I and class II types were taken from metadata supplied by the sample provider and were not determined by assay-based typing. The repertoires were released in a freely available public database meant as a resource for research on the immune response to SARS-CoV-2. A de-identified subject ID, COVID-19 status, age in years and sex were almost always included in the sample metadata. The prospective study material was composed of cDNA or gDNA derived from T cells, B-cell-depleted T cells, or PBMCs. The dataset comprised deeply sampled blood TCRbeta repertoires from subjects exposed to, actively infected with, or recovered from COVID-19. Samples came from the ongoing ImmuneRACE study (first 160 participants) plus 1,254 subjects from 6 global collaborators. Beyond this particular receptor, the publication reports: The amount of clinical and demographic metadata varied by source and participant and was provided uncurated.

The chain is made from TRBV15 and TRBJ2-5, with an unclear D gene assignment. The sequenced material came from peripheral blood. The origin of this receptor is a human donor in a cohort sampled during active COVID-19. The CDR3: CATSQDIEETQYF. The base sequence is TGTGCCACCAGTCAAGACATTGAAGAGACCCAGTACTTC.